A single sample is the source of the 28 T cell receptor beta chains below, sequenced in a study of human thymus T cells (dated by TCRdb to about 2020). Receptor libraries were prepared by the immunoSEQ multiplex PCR assay. Entries here come from immuneACCESS through TCRdb and include only in-frame sequences with V and J called. Some clones fail to appear in such tables; in the studies checked, an unresolved V gene covers under half of the shortfall, and the cause of the remainder is unknown. This sample holds 60,000 to 75,000 clones; 90% to 95% were observed only once. Jointly, the top ten make up about 0.03% of the sample. The thymus tissue came from surgical resects taken out during corrective cardiac surgery. The specimen sequenced was thymus tissue. The receptor source for this set is a girl under three years old with a congenital heart defect but otherwise immunologically healthy.

The V gene is TRBV28, the J gene TRBJ2-7; D tentatively fits TRBD1 or TRBD2 (5 bases each). Germline values: CDR1 MDHEN, CDR2 SYDVKM. Between the trimmed V and J ends, which lost 8 bases and 4 bases, there was a span of 18 bases. This CDR3 region has 14 residues. This CDR3 is CASGTEEPRYEQYF. CDR3 DNA sequence: TGTGCCAGCGGGACGGAGGAGCCAAGGTACGAGCAGTACTTC.

The CDR3 loop reads CASSWPHTGSSGNTIYF. The CDR3 DNA follows: TGTGCCAGCAGCTGGCCGCATACAGGGAGCTCTGGAAACACCATATATTTT. This rearrangement joins TRBV5-5 to TRBJ1-3; a possible D gene is TRBD1 (6 bases). The CDR3 is made up of 17 amino acids. The germline CDR1 and CDR2 sequences are SGHKS and YYEKEE (reference sequence). V was clipped by 3 bases and J by 0 bases, with 16 bases between them.

This chain connects TRBV6-5 to TRBJ1-5; the D gene is possibly TRBD1 (6 bases). In germline, CDR1 is MNHEY, CDR2 SVGAGI. The V and J ends lost 6 bases and 1 base respectively, with 7 bases between them. The CDR3 sequence is 13 residues long. The DNA of the CDR3 is TGTGCCAGCAGCGGGACAAGCAATCAGCCCCAGCATTTT. Amino acid sequence: CASSGTSNQPQHF.

The rearrangement joins TRBV5-6 to TRBJ2-1; 8 bases align to TRBD2. Unmatched junction bases numbered 14, after V lost 0 bases and J lost 6 bases. Germline CDR1 and CDR2: SGHDT and YYEEEE. The CDR3 runs to 18 residues. CDR3 amino acids: CASSLAYTGLELSNEQFF. DNA of the CDR3: TGTGCCAGCAGCTTGGCCTACACGGGACTAGAGTTGTCCAATGAGCAGTTCTTC.

The V call is TRBV13, the J call TRBJ2-3, with TRBD2 matching over 9 bases. Germline V CDR1 and CDR2: PRHDT, FYEKMQ (reference sequence). J was trimmed by 6 bases and V by 3 bases; bases with no gene match: 10. This CDR3 has 16 amino acids. Here the CDR3 reads CASSFSLASGNDTQYF. CDR3 nucleotides: TGTGCCAGCAGCTTTAGTCTAGCTAGCGGGAACGATACGCAGTATTTT.

V gene TRBV5-6 combines with J gene TRBJ2-7; D unclear. In germline, CDR1 is SGHDT, CDR2 YYEEEE. The CDR3 spans 12 residues. Trimming removed 2 bases from V and 5 bases from J, with 8 bases in between. The CDR3, as DNA: TGTGCCAGCAGCTTTGGGGTTGACGAGCAGTACTTC. Translation gives CASSFGVDEQYF.

The count of this clone is one. The J gene is TRBJ2-6, the V gene TRBV4-1; D is unclear. Trimming took off 1 base at V and 2 bases at J, with 15 bases between the two ends. This CDR3 is 18 amino acids long. Germline CDR1 MGHRA, CDR2 YSYEKL. CDR3 bases: TGCGCCAGCAGCCAAGGGGCAACCAACCTCGCTGGGGCCAACGTCCTGACTTTC. This encodes CASSQGATNLAGANVLTF.

CDR3 in DNA: TGCGCCAGCAGCCAAGTCGGGGACAGGGTCCCATCAACTAATGAAAAACTGTTTTTT. It encodes CASSQVGDRVPSTNEKLFF. The chain couples TRBV4-1 to TRBJ1-4; TRBD1 matches at 9 bases. The junction had 9 bases not matched to a gene; V was cut back by 1 base and J by 0 bases. This CDR3 has 19 amino acids. The germline V gene encodes CDR1 MGHRA and CDR2 YSYEKL.

This rearrangement joins TRBV14 to TRBJ2-3; D not certain. The length of the CDR3 is 15 residues. The germline V gene encodes CDR1 SGHDN and CDR2 FVKESK. The V end was cut by 0 bases, the J end by 0 bases, with 7 bases between. CDR3 residues: CASSQEGRSTDTQYF. Written as DNA, the CDR3 is TGTGCCAGCAGCCAAGAAGGGCGGAGCACAGATACGCAGTATTTT.

The gene calls are TRBV9 and TRBJ2-2, with unresolved D. The CDR3 loop spans 13 amino acids. V was pared by 3 bases and J by 6 bases, with 9 bases between. Looked up from germline, CDR1 is SGDLS and CDR2 is YYNGEE. CDR3 sequence: CASSGRVSGELFF. The CDR3, as DNA: TGTGCCAGCAGCGGACGCGTGTCCGGGGAGCTGTTTTTT. Together with reference TRBV9 and TRBJ2-2, the CDR3 gives the full variable domain: DSGVTQTPKHLITATGQRVTLRCSPRSGDLSVYWYQQSLDQGLQFLIQYYNGEERAKGNILERFSAQQFPDLHSELNLSSLELGDSALYFCASSGRVSGELFFGEGSRLTVL.

CDR3 sequence (DNA): TGTGCCAGCAGACAGGGGATCCAAGAGACCCAGTACTTC. This codes for CASRQGIQETQYF. V and J are TRBV18 and TRBJ2-5, with TRBD1 matching 8 bases. The CDR3 is 13 residues long. Trimming cost V 8 bases and J 1 base; bases outside gene matches: 3. Germline-derived CDR1 and CDR2 are KGHSH and LQKENI.

The rearrangement links TRBV25-1 to TRBJ2-7; D is perhaps TRBD2 (5 bases). V was shortened by 4 bases and J by 2 bases, with 15 bases between the two germline ends. From germline, CDR1 is MGHDK and CDR2 SYGVNS. CDR3 length: 15 amino acids. CDR3: CASSAGRGPPYEQYF. CDR3 in DNA: TGTGCCAGCAGTGCCGGCCGGGGTCCCCCCTACGAGCAGTACTTC.

This clone has only one observation. The genes are TRBV27 and TRBJ1-1, with 9 bases matching TRBD1. The CDR3 runs 20 residues. The germline V gene has CDR1 MNHEY and CDR2 SMNVEV (reference sequence). The ends lost 2 bases at V and 0 bases at J; junction bases unmatched: 16. The CDR3 region is CASSLRGLGTGQDLNTEAFF. In DNA form, the CDR3 reads TGTGCCAGCAGTTTAAGGGGATTAGGGACAGGGCAGGATCTGAACACTGAAGCTTTCTTT.

The chain's CDR3 is CASSYSGRDTGELFF. The DNA of the CDR3 is TGTGCCAGCAGTTACTCTGGGAGGGACACCGGGGAGCTGTTTTTT. The chain is built from TRBV6-5 and TRBJ2-2, with 7 nucleotides matching TRBD2. CDR1 and CDR2 (germline): MNHEY, SVGAGI. Germline trimming cut 0 bases from V and 3 bases from J; bases unmatched to any gene: 1. The CDR3 loop spans 15 amino acids.

V usage is TRBV6-1 and J usage is TRBJ1-2; perhaps TRBD1 as D (6 bases). The germline CDR1 and CDR2 sequences are MNHNS and SASEGT. This CDR3 has 16 residues. The germline V and J ends were trimmed by 3 bases and 3 bases, with 17 bases remaining between them. In DNA, the CDR3 is TGTGCCAGCAGTGATCCAGGGACACCTTTTCACTATGGCTACACCTTC. Translation: CASSDPGTPFHYGYTF.

V and J are TRBV18 and TRBJ2-7; 9 nucleotides match TRBD1. After removal of 0 bases from V and 3 bases from J, the junction contained 0 bases not matched to a gene. Looked up from germline, CDR1 is KGHSH and CDR2 is LQKENI. This CDR3 has 14 residues. This CDR3 reads CASSPPDRGYEQYF. The CDR3 DNA is TGTGCCAGCTCACCACCGGACAGGGGCTACGAGCAGTACTTC.

The rearrangement links TRBV7-9 to TRBJ2-5, with D unclear. The germline CDR1 and CDR2 sequences are SEHNR and FQNEAQ (reference sequence). The V end was cut by 5 bases, the J end by 4 bases, with 23 bases between. CDR3 length equals 17 residues. The CDR3 DNA is TGTGCCAGCAGCCCACGAAATGGCCGGATAGGTCCAGAGACCCAGTACTTC. This gives the protein CASSPRNGRIGPETQYF.

V and J are TRBV5-1 and TRBJ2-2; TRBD1 agrees at 7 bases. V dropped 5 bases and J dropped 5; count of bases not matched to a gene: 6. This CDR3 region has 14 residues. From germline, CDR1 is SGHRS and CDR2 YFSETQ. CDR3 sequence: CASRGQGETGELFF. CDR3 DNA: TGCGCCAGCAGGGGCCAGGGGGAAACCGGGGAGCTGTTTTTT.

The rearrangement uses TRBV27 and TRBJ1-5, with TRBD1 matching 7 bases. V was pared by 5 bases and J by 2 bases, with 9 bases of the junction left unmatched. Germline V gives CDR1 MNHEY, CDR2 SMNVEV (reference sequence). This CDR3 has 16 residues. CDR3 loop: CASSPLQGYGNQPQHF. CDR3 DNA: TGTGCCAGCAGTCCACTACAGGGGTACGGCAATCAGCCCCAGCATTTT.

This clone was seen once. The chain has TRBV4-3 and TRBJ2-1; 8 bases are shared with TRBD2. The CDR3 totals 16 residues. The germline CDR1 and CDR2 sequences are LGHNA and YSLEER. The trim removed 0 bases at V and 7 bases at J, leaving 8 bases unmatched. The CDR3 region has the DNA TGCGCCAGCAGCCAAGAAGCCCGGACTAGCCAGAATGAGCAGTTCTTC. It codes for CASSQEARTSQNEQFF.

The genes are TRBV4-1 and TRBJ1-1; D not resolved. The germline gives CDR1 MGHRA, CDR2 YSYEKL. This CDR3 comprises 16 residues. V lost 2 bases, J lost 0 bases, and 13 bases lay in between. The CDR3 reads CASSQPGRRMNTEAFF. The CDR3 DNA reads as TGCGCCAGCAGCCAACCTGGAAGACGTATGAACACTGAAGCTTTCTTT.

This rearrangement joins TRBV5-4 to TRBJ1-5; a weak D match, TRBD1 (5 bases). The CDR3 loop spans 17 amino acids. Germline values: CDR1 SGHNT, CDR2 YYREEE (reference sequence). The V end was cut by 4 bases, the J end by 1 base, with 18 bases between. This CDR3 is CASSPLGVGRSNQPQHF. The CDR3 DNA follows: TGTGCCAGCAGCCCTTTGGGGGTGGGACGAAGCAATCAGCCCCAGCATTTT. Using reference TRBV5-4 and TRBJ1-5 for the parts outside the CDR3, the full variable domain is ETGVTQSPTHLIKTRGQQVTLRCSSQSGHNTVSWYQQALGQGPQFIFQYYREEENGRGNFPPRFSGLQFPNYSSELNVNALELDDSALYLCASSPLGVGRSNQPQHFGDGTRLSIL.

CDR3 sequence reads: CASSCCHYDVHQETQYF. CDR3 nucleotide sequence: TGTGCCAGCAGCTGCTGCCATTATGACGTACACCAAGAGACCCAGTACTTC. The chain is built from TRBV5-6 and TRBJ2-5; D ambiguous. Deletions cut 3 bases from V and 0 bases from J, with 18 bases between. The CDR3 runs to 17 residues. Germline-derived CDR1 and CDR2 are SGHDT and YYEEEE. Looking up the rest from reference TRBV5-6 and TRBJ2-5 gives the full variable domain: DAGVTQSPTHLIKTRGQQVTLRCSPKSGHDTVSWYQQALGQGPQFIFQYYEEEERQRGNFPDRFSGHQFPNYSSELNVNALLLGDSALYLCASSCCHYDVHQETQYFGPGTRLLVL.

This chain connects TRBV5-1 to TRBJ2-1, with a tentative D call TRBD1 (6 bases). The CDR3 has 13 residues. The germline V gene has CDR1 SGHRS and CDR2 YFSETQ. V lost 3 bases and J lost 4, with 8 bases in between. The DNA for the CDR3 is TGCGCCAGCAGCTCCGACAGGTACAATGAGCAGTTCTTC. It encodes CASSSDRYNEQFF. Based on the CDR3 plus reference TRBV5-1 and TRBJ2-1, the full variable domain is KAGVTQTPRYLIKTRGQQVTLSCSPISGHRSVSWYQQTPGQGLQFLFEYFSETQRNKGNFPGRFSGRQFSNSRSEMNVSTLELGDSALYLCASSSDRYNEQFFGPGTRLTVL.

The chain couples TRBV6-1 to TRBJ2-7, with 7 nucleotides matching TRBD1. With 6 bases clipped from V and 0 bases from J, the junction kept 8 bases outside the gene matches. The CDR3 is 15 amino acids. CDR1 MNHNS and CDR2 SASEGT come from the germline V gene. The CDR3 bases are TGTGCCAGCAGAACCCTCCGGGACAGCTCCTACGAGCAGTACTTC. Translation gives CASRTLRDSSYEQYF.

The CDR3 sequence: CATSHRGNTEAFF. In nucleotides, the CDR3 is TGTGCCACCAGCCACAGGGGGAACACTGAAGCTTTCTTT. The gene calls are TRBV15 and TRBJ1-1, with 7 bases lining up with TRBD1. Germline V gives CDR1 LNHNV, CDR2 YYDKDF (reference sequence). This CDR3 has 13 residues. After removal of 5 bases from V and 1 base from J, the junction contained 1 base not matched to a gene.

This sequence joins TRBV4-2 and TRBJ1-2, with 10 bases aligning to TRBD1. The CDR3 runs 18 residues. Germline trimming cut 4 bases from V and 4 bases from J; bases unmatched to any gene: 15. The germline V gene has CDR1 LGHNA and CDR2 YNFKEQ. The CDR3 nucleotides read TGTGCCAGCAGCCCGGGACAGGGGCCACTGGGGAATGGCTATGGCTACACCTTC. Translating it yields CASSPGQGPLGNGYGYTF.

This clone was picked up a small number of times. The V call is TRBV19, the J call TRBJ1-2; 7 bases match TRBD1. V gave up 6 bases and J gave up 2 bases; unmatched junction bases: 9. Germline loops: CDR1 LNHDA, CDR2 SQIVND (reference sequence). The CDR3 is 15 residues long. Here the CDR3 DNA reads TGTGCCAGTAGCCTTCGACAGGGATTAAACTATGGCTACACCTTC. Protein sequence: CASSLRQGLNYGYTF.